This T cell receptor beta chain is drawn from a study of Graves' ophthalmopathy and Graves' hyperthyroidism. CDR3 length: 14 residues. The J segment lost 5 bases and the V segment lost 4 bases, leaving 6 bases of the junction unmatched. CDR1 and CDR2 (germline): MNHEY, SMNVEV (reference sequence). Clinicians made diagnoses from clinical symptoms, serum thyroxine, TRAb, thyroid ultrasound and orbital computed tomography. Researchers took RNA transcripts and amplified TCR beta CDR3 regions from them. HTBI primers served in a first-round RT-PCR, which a second-round multiplex PCR followed. MiXCR was run by TCRdb on the multiplex PCR reads, yielding one entry per CDR3 protein. The sample includes 200,000 to 250,000 distinct CDR3 sequences, 45% to 55% of them seen just once. Study observations and caveats: Progression of ophthalmopathy was predicted by the model with roughly 65% sensitivity and just under 75% specificity.

Comments on this clonotype: The target antigen is unknown.

Sequenced input: peripheral blood. The chain uses TRBV27 and TRBJ2-5; 8 bases line up with TRBD1. This TCR was recovered from an adult man with Graves' ophthalmopathy. The CDR3 loop is CASSWQGAGETQYF. The CDR3, as DNA: TGTGCCAGCAGTTGGCAGGGGGCGGGTGAGACCCAGTACTTC.